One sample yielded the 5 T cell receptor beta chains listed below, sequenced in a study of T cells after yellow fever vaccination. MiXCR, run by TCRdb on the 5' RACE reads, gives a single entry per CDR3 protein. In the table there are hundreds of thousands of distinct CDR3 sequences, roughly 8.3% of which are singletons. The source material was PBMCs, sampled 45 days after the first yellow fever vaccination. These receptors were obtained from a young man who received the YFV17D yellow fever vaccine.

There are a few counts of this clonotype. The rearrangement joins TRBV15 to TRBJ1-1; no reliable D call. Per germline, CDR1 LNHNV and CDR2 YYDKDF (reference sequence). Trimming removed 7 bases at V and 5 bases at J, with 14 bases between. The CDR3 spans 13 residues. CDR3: CATKPGEITEAFF. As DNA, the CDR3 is TGTGCCACCAAACCGGGAGAGATTACTGAAGCTTTCTTT. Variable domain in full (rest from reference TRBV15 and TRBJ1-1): DAMVIQNPRYQVTQFGKPVTLSCSQTLNHNVMYWYQQKSSQAPKLLFHYYDKDFNNEADTPDNFQSRRPNTSFCFLDIRSPGLGDTAMYLCATKPGEITEAFFGQGTRLTVV.

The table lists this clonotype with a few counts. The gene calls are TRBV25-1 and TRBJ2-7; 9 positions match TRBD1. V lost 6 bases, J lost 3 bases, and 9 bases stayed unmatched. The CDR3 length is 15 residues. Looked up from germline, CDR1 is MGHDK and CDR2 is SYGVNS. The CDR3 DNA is TGTGCCAGCAGCGCCCCGGAGACAGGGGGCTACGAGCAGTACTTC. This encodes CASSAPETGGYEQYF.

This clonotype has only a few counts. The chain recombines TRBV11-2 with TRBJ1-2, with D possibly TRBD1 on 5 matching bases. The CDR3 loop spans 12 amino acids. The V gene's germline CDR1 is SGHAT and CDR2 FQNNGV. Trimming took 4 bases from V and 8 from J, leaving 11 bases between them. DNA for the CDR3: TGTGCCAGCAGCTCCGACAGACAGGGCTACACCTTC. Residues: CASSSDRQGYTF.

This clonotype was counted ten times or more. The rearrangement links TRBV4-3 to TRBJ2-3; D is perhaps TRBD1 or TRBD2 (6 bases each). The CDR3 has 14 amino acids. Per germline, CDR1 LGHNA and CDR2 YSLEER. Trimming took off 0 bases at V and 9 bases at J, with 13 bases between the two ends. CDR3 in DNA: TGCGCCAGCAGCCAAGAAGAAGGGGGGATCACGCAGTATTTT. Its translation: CASSQEEGGITQYF.

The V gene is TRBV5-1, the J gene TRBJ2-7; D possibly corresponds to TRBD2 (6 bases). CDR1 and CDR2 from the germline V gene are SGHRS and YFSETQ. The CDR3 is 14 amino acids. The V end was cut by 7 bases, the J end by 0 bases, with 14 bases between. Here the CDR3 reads CASLGGVPSYEQYV. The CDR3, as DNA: TGCGCCAGCTTGGGCGGGGTCCCCTCCTACGAGCAGTACGTC.